Shown below are 11 T cell receptor beta chains from a single sample sequenced in a study of OX40 agonist ivuxolimab in advanced cancers. Sequencing used immunoSEQ multiplex PCR; TCRdb keeps in-frame clones, though not all of them. Of fewer than 55,000 clones listed, 80% to 90% were seen once; the top ten hold approximately 11%. The sequencing here drew on CD4+ or CD8+ T cells sorted from blood, taken in a trial of the OX40 agonist ivuxolimab. These receptors were collected from an adult with an advanced solid tumor such as melanoma, head and neck, liver or kidney cancer.

The CDR3 sequence: CAWSRAPGGYGYTF. CDR3 DNA sequence: TGTGCCTGGAGCCGCGCTCCGGGTGGCTATGGCTACACCTTC. The genes are TRBV30 and TRBJ1-2; D is undetermined. Germline CDR1 reads GTSNPN; CDR2 reads SVGIG (reference sequence). V lost 3 bases and J lost 4, with 15 bases in between. This CDR3 spans 14 amino acids.

This clone occurred once. This chain joins TRBV7-9 and TRBJ2-7; D gene ambiguous. The CDR3 runs to 14 residues. V was shortened by 1 base and J by 6 bases, with 13 bases between the two germline ends. Germline CDR1 is SEHNR and CDR2 is FQNEAQ (reference sequence). The CDR3 nucleotides read TGTGCCAGCAGCTTAGTGGGCTATTACGTCGAGCAGTACTTC. Translated, it gives CASSLVGYYVEQYF.

V usage is TRBV7-6 and J usage is TRBJ2-3; 8 bases map to TRBD2. The CDR3 has 17 residues. CDR1 SGHVS and CDR2 FNYEAQ come from the germline V gene. V shed 0 bases, J shed 1 base, and the junction held 6 bases outside the gene matches. This chain's CDR3 is CASSLALSGRGTDTQYF. For the CDR3, the DNA is TGTGCCAGCAGCTTAGCGCTGAGCGGGAGAGGCACAGATACGCAGTATTTT.

The chain has TRBV5-5 and TRBJ2-1; 9 bases agree with TRBD2. CDR3 length equals 16 residues. The V gene's germline CDR1 is SGHKS and CDR2 YYEKEE (reference sequence). The V segment lost 3 bases and the J segment 0 bases; nucleotides outside the gene matches: 4. The CDR3 coding sequence is TGTGCCAGCAGCTCTCTAGCGGGAATCTCCTACAATGAGCAGTTCTTC. This sequence encodes CASSSLAGISYNEQFF.

In its sample, this clone was seen once. The chain joins TRBV7-9 to TRBJ2-3; D ambiguous. The CDR3 spans 16 residues. Germline V gives CDR1 SEHNR, CDR2 FQNEAQ (reference sequence). Trimming took 2 bases from V and 1 from J, leaving 13 bases between them. The DNA of the CDR3 is TGTGCCAGCAGCTTAATTCCTCTGTGGGGCACAGATACGCAGTATTTT. Amino acid sequence: CASSLIPLWGTDTQYF.

The chain is built from TRBV7-8 and TRBJ1-2; possibly TRBD1 for D (6 bases). Germline-derived CDR1 and CDR2 are SGHVS and FQNEAQ. The CDR3 is 15 amino acids. Deletions cut 0 bases from V and 2 bases from J, with 10 bases between. The CDR3 reads CASSLASGVNYGYTF. In nucleotides, the CDR3 is TGTGCCAGCAGCTTAGCGTCAGGGGTGAACTATGGCTACACCTTC.

The rearrangement joins TRBV5-1 to TRBJ2-2, with 7 bases aligning to TRBD2. Germline loops: CDR1 SGHRS, CDR2 YFSETQ. The J segment lost 0 bases and the V segment lost 3 bases, leaving 2 bases of the junction unmatched. This CDR3 is 15 amino acids long. The DNA for the CDR3 is TGCGCCAGCAGCTCCAGCGGGGCGAACACCGGGGAGCTGTTTTTT. Amino acid sequence: CASSSSGANTGELFF.

This clone showed up just a few times. V and J are TRBV25-1 and TRBJ1-5; the D is unclear. Germline V lookup: CDR1 MGHDK, CDR2 SYGVNS. The CDR3 length is 11 residues. V was cut by 6 bases and J by 4 bases, with 4 bases left in between. The CDR3 here is CASRANQPQHF. The CDR3 DNA is TGTGCCAGCAGGGCAAATCAGCCCCAGCATTTT.

The rearrangement links TRBV7-6 to TRBJ2-6; D unclear. The germline V and J ends were trimmed by 7 bases and 0 bases, with 10 bases remaining between them. There are 15 residues in the CDR3. Germline V lookup: CDR1 SGHVS, CDR2 FNYEAQ. In DNA form, the CDR3 reads TGTGCCAGCACCCCCACGCTCTCTGGGGCCAACGTCCTGACTTTC. This encodes CASTPTLSGANVLTF.

The sample holds one count of this clone. The genes are TRBV7-9 and TRBJ1-2; 9 positions agree with TRBD1. CDR3 length equals 14 residues. Germline V gene lookup returns CDR1 SEHNR and CDR2 FQNEAQ (reference sequence). With 5 bases clipped from V and 3 bases from J, the junction kept 4 bases outside the gene matches. The CDR3 bases are TGTGCCAGCAGCCAATGGGACAGGGACTATGGCTACACCTTC. It codes for CASSQWDRDYGYTF.

V and J are TRBV28 and TRBJ2-2; D may be TRBD2 (6 bases). Germline loops: CDR1 MDHEN, CDR2 SYDVKM. This CDR3 contains 15 residues. Trimming took off 4 bases at V and 8 bases at J, with 17 bases between the two ends. The CDR3 DNA is TGTGCCAGCAGTTCCTCTGGCGGGGTGAGAGGGGAGCTGTTTTTT. Amino acid sequence: CASSSSGGVRGELFF.